The T cell receptor (beta chain) under discussion was sequenced for a study of blood T cells in healthy people across ages. This clonotype has more than one count but fewer than ten. Antigen unknown. General study results and limits: With donor CMV status unknown, expanded clonotype changes were possibly confounded. Unsorted PBMCs blocked a conclusive comparison of naive and antigen-experienced cells.

For the second PCR, which ran for about 7 to 12 cycles, a sample-barcoded 5' primer and a J-beta primer mix were used. MiXCR, run by TCRdb on the 5' RACE reads, gives a single entry per CDR3 protein. The sample yields roughly 2 million distinct CDR3 sequences, around 48% seen once. Trimming cost V 6 bases and J 4 bases, with 12 bases left between them. The CDR3 length is 13 residues. Germline lookup yields CDR1 MNHEY and CDR2 SVGEGT. V is TRBV6-2 or TRBV6-3 and J is TRBJ1-2; D is unresolved. The clonotype was recovered from a woman aged 40-49 years in good health. The sequenced material came from blood. The DNA for the CDR3 is TGTGCCAGCAGCGGGCGAGTTGCCTATGGCTACACCTTC. This translates into CASSGRVAYGYTF.